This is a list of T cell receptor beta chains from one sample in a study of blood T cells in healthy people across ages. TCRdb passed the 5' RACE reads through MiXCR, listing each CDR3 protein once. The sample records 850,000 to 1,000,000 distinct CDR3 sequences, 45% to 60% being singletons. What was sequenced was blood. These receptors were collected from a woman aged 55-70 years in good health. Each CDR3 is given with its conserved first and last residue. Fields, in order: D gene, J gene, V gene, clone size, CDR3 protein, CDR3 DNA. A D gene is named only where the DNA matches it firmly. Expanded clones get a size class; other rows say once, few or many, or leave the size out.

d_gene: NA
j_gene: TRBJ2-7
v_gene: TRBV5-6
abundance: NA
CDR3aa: CASSSDIRYEQYF
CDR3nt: TGTGCCAGCAGCTCCGACATTCGCTACGAGCAGTACTTC

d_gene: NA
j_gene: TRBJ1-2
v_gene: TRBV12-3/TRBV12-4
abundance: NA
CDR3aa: CASSRIPTNYGYTF
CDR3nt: TGTGCCAGCAGCCGAATTCCGACGAACTATGGCTACACCTTC

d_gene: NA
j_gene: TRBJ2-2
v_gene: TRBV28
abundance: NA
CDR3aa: CASIGWNTGELFF
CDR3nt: TGTGCCAGCATCGGGTGGAACACCGGGGAGCTGTTTTTT

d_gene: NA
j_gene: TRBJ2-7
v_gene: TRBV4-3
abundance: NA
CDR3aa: CASSQDLREDSYEQYF
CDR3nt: TGCGCCAGCAGCCAAGATCTCAGGGAGGACTCCTACGAGCAGTACTTC

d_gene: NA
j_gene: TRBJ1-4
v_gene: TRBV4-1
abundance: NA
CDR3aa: CASSQEDGLNEKLFF
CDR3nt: TGCGCCAGCAGCCAAGAAGACGGCCTTAATGAAAAACTGTTTTTT

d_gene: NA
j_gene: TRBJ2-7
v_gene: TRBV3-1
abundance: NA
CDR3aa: CASSQELSPYEQYF
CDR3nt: TGTGCCAGCAGCCAAGAACTCTCCCCCTACGAGCAGTACTTC

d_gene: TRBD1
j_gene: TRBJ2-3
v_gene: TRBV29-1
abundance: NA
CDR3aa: CSVGWAAGTGNTQYF
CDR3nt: TGCAGCGTTGGGTGGGCTGCCGGGACAGGGAATACGCAGTATTTT

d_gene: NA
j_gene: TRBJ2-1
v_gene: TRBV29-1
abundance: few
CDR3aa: CSVLSLEQFF
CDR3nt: TGCAGCGTTCTGAGCCTCGAGCAGTTCTTC

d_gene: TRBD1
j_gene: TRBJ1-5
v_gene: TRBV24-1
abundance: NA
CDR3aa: CATSDPGTGLNQPQHF
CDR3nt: TGTGCCACCAGTGATCCCGGGACAGGGCTCAATCAGCCCCAGCATTTT

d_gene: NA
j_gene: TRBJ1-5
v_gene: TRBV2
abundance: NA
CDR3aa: CASAQGGNQPQHF
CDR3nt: TGTGCCAGCGCCCAGGGCGGCAATCAGCCCCAGCATTTT

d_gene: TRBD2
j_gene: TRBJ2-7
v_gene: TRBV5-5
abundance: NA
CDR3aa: CASSLKASGTKTGEQYF
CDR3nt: TGTGCCAGCAGCTTGAAAGCTAGCGGGACAAAAACGGGGGAGCAGTACTTC

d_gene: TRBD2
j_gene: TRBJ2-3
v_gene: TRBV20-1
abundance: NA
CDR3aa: CSATKYWTSGDTQYF
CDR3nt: TGCAGTGCTACAAAATATTGGACTAGCGGAGATACGCAGTATTTT

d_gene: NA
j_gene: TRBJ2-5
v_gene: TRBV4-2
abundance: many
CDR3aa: CASSQGPGETQYF
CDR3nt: TGTGCCAGCAGCCAAGGGCCGGGAGAGACCCAGTACTTC

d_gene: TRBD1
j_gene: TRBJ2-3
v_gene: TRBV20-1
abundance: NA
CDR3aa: CSDGTASTDTQYF
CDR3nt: TGCAGCGATGGGACAGCAAGCACAGATACGCAGTATTTT

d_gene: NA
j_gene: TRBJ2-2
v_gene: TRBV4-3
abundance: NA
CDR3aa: CASSQESLNLNTGELFF
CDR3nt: TGCGCCAGCAGCCAAGAATCCCTGAACCTGAACACCGGGGAGCTGTTTTTT

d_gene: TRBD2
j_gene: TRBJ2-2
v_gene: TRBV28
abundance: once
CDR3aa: CASRGLRAGVAGELFF
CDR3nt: TGTGCCAGCAGAGGCCTCCGAGCGGGAGTCGCCGGGGAGCTGTTTTTT

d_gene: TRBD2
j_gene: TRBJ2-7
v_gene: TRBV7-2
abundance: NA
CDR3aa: CASTLAGTDEQYF
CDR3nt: TGTGCCAGCACCCTAGCGGGTACCGACGAGCAGTACTTC

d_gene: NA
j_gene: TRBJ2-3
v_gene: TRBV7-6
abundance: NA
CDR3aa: CASSSAPRGGTDTQYF
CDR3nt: TGTGCCAGCAGCTCTGCCCCGAGGGGTGGCACAGATACGCAGTATTTT

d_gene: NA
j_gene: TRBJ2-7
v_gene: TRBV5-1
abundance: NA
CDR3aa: CASSGSPSYEQYF
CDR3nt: TGCGCCAGCAGCGGAAGTCCCTCCTACGAGCAGTACTTC

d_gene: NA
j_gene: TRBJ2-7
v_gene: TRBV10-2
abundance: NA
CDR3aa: CAIKSGTYSYEQYF
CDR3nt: TGCGCCATTAAATCCGGGACTTACTCCTACGAGCAGTACTTC

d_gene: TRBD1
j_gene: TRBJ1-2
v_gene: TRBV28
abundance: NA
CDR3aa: CASRSQGARRGYTF
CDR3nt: TGTGCCAGCAGAAGCCAGGGGGCTCGGAGGGGCTACACCTTC

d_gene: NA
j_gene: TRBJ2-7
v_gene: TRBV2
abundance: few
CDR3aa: CASSPLTSYEQYF
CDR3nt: TGTGCCAGCAGTCCACTGACCTCCTACGAGCAGTACTTC

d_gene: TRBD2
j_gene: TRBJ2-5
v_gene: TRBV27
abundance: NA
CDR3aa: CASSYTGTSAKTQYF
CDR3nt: TGTGCCAGCAGCTATACCGGGACTAGCGCAAAGACCCAGTACTTC

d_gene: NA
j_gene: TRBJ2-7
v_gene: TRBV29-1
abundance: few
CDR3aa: CSVEGVGQYF
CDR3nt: TGCAGCGTTGAGGGGGTGGGGCAGTACTTC

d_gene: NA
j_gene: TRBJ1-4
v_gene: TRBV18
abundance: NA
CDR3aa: CASSLNGATNEKLFF
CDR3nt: TGTGCCAGCTCCCTAAACGGTGCAACTAATGAAAAACTGTTTTTT

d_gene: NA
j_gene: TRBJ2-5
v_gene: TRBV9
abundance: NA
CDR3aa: CASSGARRASYQETQYF
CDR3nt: TGTGCCAGCAGCGGGGCCAGGAGGGCGTCTTACCAAGAGACCCAGTACTTC

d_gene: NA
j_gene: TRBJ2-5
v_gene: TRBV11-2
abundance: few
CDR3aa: CASSLDGGYQETQYF
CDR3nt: TGTGCCAGCAGCTTAGACGGCGGGTACCAAGAGACCCAGTACTTC

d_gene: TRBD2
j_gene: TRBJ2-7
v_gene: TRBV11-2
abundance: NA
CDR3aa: CASSTAGTIYEQYF
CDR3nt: TGTGCCAGCAGCACAGCCGGGACTATATACGAGCAGTACTTC

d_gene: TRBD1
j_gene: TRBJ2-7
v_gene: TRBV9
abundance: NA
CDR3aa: CASSVALTGETYEQYF
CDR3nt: TGTGCCAGCAGCGTAGCTCTGACAGGGGAAACCTACGAGCAGTACTTC

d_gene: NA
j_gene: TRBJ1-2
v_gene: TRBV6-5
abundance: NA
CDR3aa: CASGAPTAGVYGYTF
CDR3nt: TGTGCCAGTGGGGCCCCAACGGCAGGGGTCTATGGCTACACCTTC

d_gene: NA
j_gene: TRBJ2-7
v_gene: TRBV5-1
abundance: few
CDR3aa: CASRFSPAYEQYF
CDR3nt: TGCGCCAGCAGATTCAGTCCGGCCTACGAGCAGTACTTC

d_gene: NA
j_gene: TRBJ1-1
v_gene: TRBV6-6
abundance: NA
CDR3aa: CASTTGARDWVSEAFF
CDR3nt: TGTGCCAGCACGACCGGGGCCAGGGACTGGGTCTCCGAAGCTTTCTTT

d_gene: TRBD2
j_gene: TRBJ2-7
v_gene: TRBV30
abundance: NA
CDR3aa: CAWSVMGLGQQYF
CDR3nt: TGTGCCTGGAGTGTAATGGGACTAGGGCAGCAGTACTTC

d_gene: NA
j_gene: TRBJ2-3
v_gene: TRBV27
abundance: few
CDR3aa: CASSLRNSADTQYF
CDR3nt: TGTGCCAGCAGTTTGAGAAATTCGGCAGATACGCAGTATTTT

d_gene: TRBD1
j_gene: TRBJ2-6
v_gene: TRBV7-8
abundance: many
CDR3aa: CASSLLRGRTISGANVLTF
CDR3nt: TGTGCCAGCAGCTTACTCAGGGGGCGCACGATCTCTGGGGCCAACGTCCTGACTTTC

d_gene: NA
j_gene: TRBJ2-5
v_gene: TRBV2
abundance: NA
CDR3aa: CASSDSRGGSETQYF
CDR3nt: TGTGCCAGCAGTGATTCTAGGGGGGGATCCGAGACCCAGTACTTC

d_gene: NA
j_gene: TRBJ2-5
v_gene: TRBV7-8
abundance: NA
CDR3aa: CASSLAQGSGFETQYF
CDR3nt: TGTGCCAGCAGCTTAGCCCAGGGGAGTGGATTTGAGACCCAGTACTTC

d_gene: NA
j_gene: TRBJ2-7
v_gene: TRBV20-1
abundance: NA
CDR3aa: CSARDLGYEQYF
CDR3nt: TGCAGTGCTAGAGATCTCGGCTACGAGCAGTACTTC

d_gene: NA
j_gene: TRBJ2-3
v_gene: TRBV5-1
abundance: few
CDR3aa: CASSWYPDQGPRNTQYF
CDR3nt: TGCGCCAGCAGCTGGTACCCCGACCAAGGCCCACGCAATACGCAGTATTTT

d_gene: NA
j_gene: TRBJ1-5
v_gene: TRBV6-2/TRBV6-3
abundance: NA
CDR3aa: CASSKGVAPQHF
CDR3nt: TGTGCCAGCAGTAAAGGGGTTGCCCCCCAGCATTTT

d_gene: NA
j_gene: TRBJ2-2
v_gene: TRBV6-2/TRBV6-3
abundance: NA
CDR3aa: CASSSAQRGRAGELFF
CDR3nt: TGTGCCAGCAGTTCCGCCCAACGGGGTCGGGCCGGGGAGCTGTTTTTT

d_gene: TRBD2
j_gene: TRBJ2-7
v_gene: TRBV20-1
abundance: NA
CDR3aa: CSARESGRAHEQYF
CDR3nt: TGCAGTGCTAGAGAGAGCGGGAGGGCCCACGAGCAGTACTTC

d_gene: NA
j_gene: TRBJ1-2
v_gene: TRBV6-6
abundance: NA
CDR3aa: CASSYPRRDYGYTF
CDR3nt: TGTGCCAGCAGTTACCCCCGGAGAGACTATGGCTACACCTTC

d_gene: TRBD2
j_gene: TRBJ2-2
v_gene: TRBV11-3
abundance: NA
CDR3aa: CASSRHIAGGNTGELFF
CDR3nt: TGTGCCAGCAGCCGACATATAGCGGGAGGAAACACCGGGGAGCTGTTTTTT

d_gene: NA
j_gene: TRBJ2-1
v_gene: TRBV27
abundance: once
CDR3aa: CASSLFRSSYNEQFF
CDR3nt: TGTGCCAGCAGTTTATTCCGGAGCTCCTACAATGAGCAGTTCTTC

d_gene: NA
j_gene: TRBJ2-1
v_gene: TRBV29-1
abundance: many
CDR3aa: CSVSQGSGWEQFF
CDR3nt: TGCAGCGTCTCCCAGGGGTCGGGTTGGGAGCAGTTCTTC

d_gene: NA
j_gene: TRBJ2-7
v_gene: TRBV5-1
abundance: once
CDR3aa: CASSPNLRQLITYEQYF
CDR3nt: TGCGCCAGCAGCCCCAACCTTCGCCAGCTAATCACCTACGAGCAGTACTTC

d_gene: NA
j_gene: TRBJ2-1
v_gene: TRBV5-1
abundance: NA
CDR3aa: CASSPGTTTYNEQFF
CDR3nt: TGCGCCAGCAGCCCCGGGACCACCACCTACAATGAGCAGTTCTTC

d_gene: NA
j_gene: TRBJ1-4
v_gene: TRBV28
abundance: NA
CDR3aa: CATRPWSPNEKLFF
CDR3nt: TGTGCCACACGGCCCTGGAGTCCTAATGAAAAACTGTTTTTT